This T cell receptor (beta chain) was documented in a study of T cells in localized non-small cell lung cancer. The CDR3 sequence is 16 residues long. CDR1 LNHNV and CDR2 YYDKDF come from the germline V gene (reference sequence). The V gene end was trimmed by 3 bases and the J gene end by 8 bases; junction bases not matched to a gene: 14. The table came from immunoSEQ multiplex PCR; TCRdb's copy has only in-frame clones and leaves some out. The sample has about 24,000 clones; about 90% are singletons. Regarding this clone: What it recognizes is unknown.

Study results and caveats: Appearance in adjacent lung was seen for a median about 58 of the top 100 tumor clones. As only one tumor region underwent sequencing, heterogeneity remains possible.

The chain is built from TRBV15 and TRBJ2-3, with 7 bases identical to TRBD2. This receptor was taken from a woman aged 40-75 years with stage I lung adenocarcinoma. Sample: peripheral blood, taken before any cancer treatment. The CDR3 here is CATSSPSGGSLVTQYF. CDR3 coding DNA: TGTGCCACCAGCAGTCCTAGCGGAGGGAGTTTGGTTACGCAGTATTTT.